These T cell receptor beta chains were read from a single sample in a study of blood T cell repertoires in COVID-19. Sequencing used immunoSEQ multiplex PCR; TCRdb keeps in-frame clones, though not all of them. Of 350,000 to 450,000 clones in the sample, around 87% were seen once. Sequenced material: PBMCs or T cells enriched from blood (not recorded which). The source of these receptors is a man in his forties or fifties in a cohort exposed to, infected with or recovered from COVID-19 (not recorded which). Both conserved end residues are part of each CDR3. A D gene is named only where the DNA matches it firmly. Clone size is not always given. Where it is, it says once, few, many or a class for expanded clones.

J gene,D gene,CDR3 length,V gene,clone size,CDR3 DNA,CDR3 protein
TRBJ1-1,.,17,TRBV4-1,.,TGCGCCAGCAGCCAAGATTGGACAGTAAAGATGAACACTGAAGCTTTCTTT,CASSQDWTVKMNTEAFF
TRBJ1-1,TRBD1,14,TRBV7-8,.,TGTGCCAGCAGCTTGCCTCAGGGGGCGGGTGAAGCTTTCTTT,CASSLPQGAGEAFF
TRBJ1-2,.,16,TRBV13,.,TGTGCCAGCAGCTCCCGCCTTGGGGGGAGGGGATATGGCTACACCTTC,CASSSRLGGRGYGYTF
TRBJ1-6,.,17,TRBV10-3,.,TGTGCCATCAGTGTAGTTAAGAGAAGCTCCTATAATTCACCCCTCCACTTT,CAISVVKRSSYNSPLHF
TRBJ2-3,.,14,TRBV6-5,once,TGTGCCAGCAGCTTTCTCCAGGGGGGAGATACGCAGTATTTT,CASSFLQGGDTQYF
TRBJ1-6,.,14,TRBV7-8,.,TGTGCCAGCAGCTTAACAGTTAATAATTCACCCCTCCACTTT,CASSLTVNNSPLHF
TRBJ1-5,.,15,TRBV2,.,TGTGCCAGCAGTGAAGAAGGACAGAGCAATCAGCCCCAGCATTTT,CASSEEGQSNQPQHF
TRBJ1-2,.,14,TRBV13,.,TGTGCCAGCAGCCTCCAACAGGGTAACTATGGCTACACCTTC,CASSLQQGNYGYTF
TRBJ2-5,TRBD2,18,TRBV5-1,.,TGCGCCAGCAGCTTGGCCCCCCCAGCGGGAGGATTGCAAGAGACCCAGTACTTC,CASSLAPPAGGLQETQYF
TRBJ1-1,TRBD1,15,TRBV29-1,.,TGCAGCGTTGAAGGGGACAGGGGCGTGAACACTGAAGCTTTCTTT,CSVEGDRGVNTEAFF
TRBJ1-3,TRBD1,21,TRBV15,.,TGTGCCACCAGCAGAGATCTTCCCGGGACAGTCTGGGGTCACTCTGGAAACACCATATATTTT,CATSRDLPGTVWGHSGNTIYF
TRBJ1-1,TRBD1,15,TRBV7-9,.,TGTGCCAGCACCCTTAGGACAGGCGAGGGGGGTGAAGCTTTCTTT,CASTLRTGEGGEAFF
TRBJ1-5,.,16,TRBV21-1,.,TGTGCCAGCAGCAAACCCCTGGACAGGGGGACTCAGCCCCAGCATTTT,CASSKPLDRGTQPQHF
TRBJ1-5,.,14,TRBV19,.,TGTGCCAGTAGTACTGCTAACCTCAATCAGCCCCAGCATTTT,CASSTANLNQPQHF
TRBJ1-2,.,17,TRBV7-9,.,TGTGCCAGCAGCTTAGGAAATTTGGCGGCCACCAACTATGGCTACACCTTC,CASSLGNLAATNYGYTF
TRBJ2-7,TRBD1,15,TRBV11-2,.,TGTGCCAGCAGCTTAGTTTCAGGGGGCCCCTACGAGCAGTACTTC,CASSLVSGGPYEQYF